This note documents a single TCR beta chain sequence. What it binds is not known. The sample originates from a study of brain T cells in children with intractable seizures. V lost 11 bases to trimming and J lost 6 bases, with 16 bases between them. CDR3 length: 12 amino acids. Germline V lookup: CDR1 MNHNY, CDR2 SVGAGI (reference sequence). The repertoire was sequenced with immunoSEQ multiplex PCR; TCRdb's copy has only in-frame clones and lacks some. Found here are about 76,000 clones, around 93% of them singletons; the top ten hold 1.5% to 1.7%. Only cases whose brain tissue showed the highest T cell transcript signatures were sequenced. Whole-study findings and limits: Pre- and post-surgery blood differed in depth, so pre-surgery absences may be undersampling. HCMV serostatus was not known, and viral specificity came from CDR3 similarity only.

This chain joins TRBV6-6 and TRBJ1-2, with D unresolved. Sequencing used peripheral blood, obtained at surgery. The origin of this receptor is a boy under two years old with tuberous sclerosis and intractable seizures. CDR3 bases: TGTGCCTTAAGGGTAGCTCCCGATGGCTACACCTTC. Its translation is CALRVAPDGYTF.